The rows below give T cell receptor beta chains drawn from one sample of a study of CD8+ T cells in alopecia areata. Sequencing used immunoSEQ multiplex PCR; TCRdb keeps in-frame clones, though not all of them. The sample records some 200,000 clones, 40% to 55% being singletons. This material consisted of CD4+ T cells sorted from blood, taken at approximately week 37, from a patient treated with tofacitinib. All receptors come from a human donor with alopecia areata. CDR3s include the opening cysteine and the closing phenylalanine or tryptophan. Fields, in order: V gene, clone size, CDR3 length, D gene, J gene, CDR3 protein, CDR3 DNA. The D gene is left open where the match is weak. Clone size appears in some rows only: once, few, many, or a class for an expanded clone.

>TRBV30|.|14|.|TRBJ2-5
CAWSTGAALETQYF
TGTGCCTGGAGCACCGGGGCAGCGCTAGAGACCCAGTACTTC
>TRBV11-3|.|15|.|TRBJ2-3
CASSLGGQRQDTQYF
TGTGCCAGCAGCTTAGGAGGGCAGAGACAGGATACGCAGTATTTT
>TRBV4-3|.|16|TRBD2|TRBJ2-1
CASSQGLAGTYNEQFF
TGCGCCAGCAGCCAGGGACTAGCGGGGACCTACAATGAGCAGTTCTTC
>TRBV7-3|few|13|.|TRBJ2-4
CASSLSRDTVVYF
TGTGCCAGCAGCTTATCTCGGGACACCGTTGTGTACTTC
>TRBV5-1|.|22|TRBD2|TRBJ2-1
CASSLVGGQGGSGSGSYNEQFF
TGCGCCAGCAGCTTGGTCGGCGGTCAGGGCGGTAGCGGGAGTGGGTCCTACAATGAGCAGTTCTTC
>TRBV4-3|.|15|TRBD2|TRBJ2-1
CASSQEQLAGGEQFF
TGCGCCAGCAGCCAAGAGCAACTAGCGGGAGGGGAGCAGTTCTTC
>TRBV30|.|14|TRBD1|TRBJ1-5
CAWSEYRGYQPQHF
TGTGCCTGGAGTGAATACAGGGGCTACCAGCCCCAGCATTTT
>TRBV30|few|12|.|TRBJ2-7
CAWSFQTHEQYF
TGTGCCTGGAGTTTCCAGACCCACGAGCAGTACTTC
>TRBV6-4|.|12|.|TRBJ2-1
CASSLTFNEQFF
TGTGCCAGCAGTCTCACTTTTAATGAGCAGTTCTTC
>TRBV27|.|12|.|TRBJ1-2
CASSPQGHGYTF
TGTGCCAGCAGTCCCCAGGGTCATGGCTACACCTTC
>TRBV7-2|few|16|TRBD2|TRBJ2-5
CASSLNRLAPQVAQYF
TGTGCCAGCAGCTTAAACCGACTAGCTCCTCAGGTGGCCCAGTACTTC
>TRBV7-9|many|15|TRBD2|TRBJ2-7
CASSAGTSGPYEQYF
TGTGCCAGCAGCGCCGGGACTAGCGGACCCTACGAGCAGTACTTC